Here is one T cell receptor beta chain with its context. V was trimmed by 7 bases and J by 8 bases, leaving 18 bases between them. Germline loops: CDR1 MNHNY, CDR2 SVGAGI (reference sequence). The CDR3 has 14 amino acids. Specified time point: baseline, week 1 (first vaccination visit). Treatment here: pre-vaccination baseline after standard-of-care therapy. The entry originates in a study of a mutant IDH1 vaccine in newly diagnosed glioma. Study background: The sex distribution of treated patients was 62.5% male and around 38% female, with a mean age of approximately 40 years. Beforehand, treatment had been radiotherapy, temozolomide, or both; the majority received both.

The method was immunoSEQ multiplex PCR; TCRdb's version includes in-frame clones alone and lacks a portion of them. Here the sample spans 15,000 to 20,000 clones, 80% being singletons. This sample comprised PBMCs, obtained from a glioma patient treated with radiotherapy, temozolomide or both. The source is a man in his forties or fifties with glioma. The genes are TRBV6-6 and TRBJ2-1, with D possibly being TRBD2 (5 bases). DNA of the CDR3: TGTGCCAGCATCCGTGGGAGTGGTCGGGATGAGCAGTTCTTC. Protein: CASIRGSGRDEQFF.